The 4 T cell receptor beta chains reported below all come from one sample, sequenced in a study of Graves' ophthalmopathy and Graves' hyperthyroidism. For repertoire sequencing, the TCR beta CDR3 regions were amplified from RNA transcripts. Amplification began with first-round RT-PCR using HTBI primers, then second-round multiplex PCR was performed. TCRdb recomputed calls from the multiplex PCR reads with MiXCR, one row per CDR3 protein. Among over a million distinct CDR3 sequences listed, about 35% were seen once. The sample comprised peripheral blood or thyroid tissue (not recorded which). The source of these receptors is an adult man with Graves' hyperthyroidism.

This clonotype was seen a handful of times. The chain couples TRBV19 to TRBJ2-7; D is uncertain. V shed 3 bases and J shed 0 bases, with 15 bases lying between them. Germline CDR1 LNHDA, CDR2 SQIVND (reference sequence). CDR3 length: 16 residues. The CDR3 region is CASSIRPGTNSYEQYF. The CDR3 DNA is TGTGCCAGTAGTATCCGTCCGGGCACTAACTCCTACGAGCAGTACTTC. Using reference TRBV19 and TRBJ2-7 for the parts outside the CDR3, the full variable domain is DGGITQSPKYLFRKEGQNVTLSCEQNLNHDAMYWYRQDPGQGLRLIYYSQIVNDFQKGDIAEGYSVSREKKESFPLTVTSAQKNPTAFYLCASSIRPGTNSYEQYFGPGTRLTVT.

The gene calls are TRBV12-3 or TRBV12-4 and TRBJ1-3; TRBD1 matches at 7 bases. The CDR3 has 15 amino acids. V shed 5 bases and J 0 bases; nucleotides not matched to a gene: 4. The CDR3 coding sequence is TGTGCCAGCAGTCCACAGGGGAGCTCTGGAAACACCATATATTTT. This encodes CASSPQGSSGNTIYF.

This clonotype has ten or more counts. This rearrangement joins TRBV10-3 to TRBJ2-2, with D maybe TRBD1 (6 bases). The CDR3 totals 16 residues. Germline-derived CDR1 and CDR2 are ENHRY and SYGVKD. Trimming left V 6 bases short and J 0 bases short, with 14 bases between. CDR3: CAISPQGAANTGELFF. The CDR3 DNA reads TGTGCCATCAGCCCACAGGGTGCAGCGAACACCGGGGAGCTGTTTTTT.

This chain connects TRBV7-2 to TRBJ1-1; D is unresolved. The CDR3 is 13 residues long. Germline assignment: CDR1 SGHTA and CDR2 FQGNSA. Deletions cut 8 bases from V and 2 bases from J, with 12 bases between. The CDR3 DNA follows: TGTGCCAGCGGCCGACTGCGCAACACTGAAGCTTTCTTT. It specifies CASGRLRNTEAFF.